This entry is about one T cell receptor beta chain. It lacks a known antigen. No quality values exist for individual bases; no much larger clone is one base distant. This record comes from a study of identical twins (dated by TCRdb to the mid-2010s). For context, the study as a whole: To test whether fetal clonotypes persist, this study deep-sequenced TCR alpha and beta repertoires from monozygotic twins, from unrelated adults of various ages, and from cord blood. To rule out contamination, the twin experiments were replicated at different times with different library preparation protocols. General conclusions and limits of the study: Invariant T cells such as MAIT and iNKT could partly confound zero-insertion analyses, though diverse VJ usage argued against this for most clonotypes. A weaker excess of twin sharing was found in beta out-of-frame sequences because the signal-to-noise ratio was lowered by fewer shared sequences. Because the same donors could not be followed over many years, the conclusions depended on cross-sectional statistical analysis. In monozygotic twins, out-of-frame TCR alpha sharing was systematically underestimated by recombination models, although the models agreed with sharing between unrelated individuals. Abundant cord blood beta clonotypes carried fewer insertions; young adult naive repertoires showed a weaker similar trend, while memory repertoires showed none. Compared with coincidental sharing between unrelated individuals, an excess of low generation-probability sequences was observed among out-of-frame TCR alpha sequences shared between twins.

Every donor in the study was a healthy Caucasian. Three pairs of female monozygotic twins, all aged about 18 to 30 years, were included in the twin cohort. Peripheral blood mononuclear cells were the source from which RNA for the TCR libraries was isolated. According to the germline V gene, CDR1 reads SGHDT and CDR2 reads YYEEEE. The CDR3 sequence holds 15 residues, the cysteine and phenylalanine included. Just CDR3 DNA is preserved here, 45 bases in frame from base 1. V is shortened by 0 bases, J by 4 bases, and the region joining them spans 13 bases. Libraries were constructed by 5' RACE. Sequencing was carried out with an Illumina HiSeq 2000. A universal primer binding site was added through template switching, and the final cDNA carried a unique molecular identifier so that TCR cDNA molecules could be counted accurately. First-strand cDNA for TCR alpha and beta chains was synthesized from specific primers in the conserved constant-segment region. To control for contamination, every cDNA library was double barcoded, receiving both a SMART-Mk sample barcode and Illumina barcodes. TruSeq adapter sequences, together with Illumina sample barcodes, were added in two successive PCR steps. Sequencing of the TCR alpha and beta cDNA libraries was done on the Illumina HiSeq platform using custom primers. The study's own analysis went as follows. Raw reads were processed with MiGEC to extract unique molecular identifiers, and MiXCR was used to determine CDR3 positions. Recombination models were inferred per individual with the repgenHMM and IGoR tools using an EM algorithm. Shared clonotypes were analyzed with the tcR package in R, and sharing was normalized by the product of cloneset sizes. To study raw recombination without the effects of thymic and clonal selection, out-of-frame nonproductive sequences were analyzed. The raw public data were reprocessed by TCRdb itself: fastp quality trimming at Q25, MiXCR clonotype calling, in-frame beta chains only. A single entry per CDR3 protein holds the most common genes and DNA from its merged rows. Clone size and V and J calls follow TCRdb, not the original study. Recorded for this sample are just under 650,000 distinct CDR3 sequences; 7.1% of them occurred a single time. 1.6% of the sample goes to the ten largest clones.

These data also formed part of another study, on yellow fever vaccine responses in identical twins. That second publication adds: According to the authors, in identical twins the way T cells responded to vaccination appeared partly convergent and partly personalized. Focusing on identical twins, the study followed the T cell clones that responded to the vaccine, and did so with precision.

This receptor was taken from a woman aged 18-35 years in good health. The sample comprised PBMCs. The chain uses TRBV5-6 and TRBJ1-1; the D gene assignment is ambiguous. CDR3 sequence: CASSLGAGVLTEAFF. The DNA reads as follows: TGTGCCAGCAGCTTGGGGGCGGGCGTCCTCACTGAAGCTTTCTTT.